The entry below gives a single TCR beta chain sequence along with its context. The sample originates from a study of blood T cell repertoires in COVID-19. Repertoires were generated with immunoSEQ multiplex PCR, while TCRdb's copy carries only in-frame clones and drops some. Among roughly 150,000 clones listed, around three quarters were seen once. In germline, CDR1 is SGHTA, CDR2 FQGNSA. Trimming pared 4 bases from V and 7 bases from J, leaving 14 bases between. The CDR3 has 13 amino acids. This chain joins TRBV7-2 and TRBJ2-7; D possibly corresponds to TRBD2 (6 bases). Sequencing input: peripheral blood. This clonotype originated in a man between 60 and 75 years old with acute or convalescent COVID-19. CDR3 in amino acids: CASSWGRGKEQYF. The CDR3 DNA reads as TGTGCCAGCAGCTGGGGCCGGGGGAAAGAGCAGTACTTC.